The 26 T cell receptor beta chains below come from one sample, sequenced in a study of PD-L1 blockade in urothelial cancer. TCRdb's copy holds only in-frame clones and misses some; the assay was immunoSEQ multiplex PCR. The sample holds some 77,000 clones, 87% seen once. The sequencing here drew on PBMCs, taken around atezolizumab (anti-PD-L1) treatment. These TCRs come from a woman aged 70-85 years with urothelial cancer.

The chain recombines TRBV7-9 with TRBJ2-2; D gene unclear. V lost 3 bases and J 0 bases, leaving 8 bases between the germline ends. Per the germline V gene, CDR1 is SEHNR and CDR2 is FQNEAQ (reference sequence). This CDR3 comprises 15 residues. The CDR3 nucleotides are TGTGCCAGCAGCTTTGGTGCGCCGAACACCGGGGAGCTGTTTTTT. Its protein product is CASSFGAPNTGELFF.

The CDR3 sequence: CASSPDRLNTEAFF. CDR3 DNA sequence: TGTGCCAGCTCACCCGACAGGCTGAACACTGAAGCTTTCTTT. The V and J genes are TRBV18 and TRBJ1-1, with TRBD1 as a possible D gene (6 bases). Between the trimmed V and J ends, which lost 3 bases and 0 bases, there was a span of 8 bases. The CDR3 has 14 amino acids. The germline V gene has CDR1 KGHSH and CDR2 LQKENI. The full variable domain, completed using reference TRBV18 and TRBJ1-1, is NAGVMQNPRHLVRRRGQEARLRCSPMKGHSHVYWYRQLPEEGLKFMVYLQKENIIDESGMPKERFSAEFPKEGPSILRIQQVVRGDSAAYFCASSPDRLNTEAFFGQGTRLTVV.

This clone occurred a few times. The chain links TRBV6-5 to TRBJ1-5; D gene uncertain. In germline, CDR1 is MNHEY, CDR2 SVGAGI. This CDR3 spans 13 amino acids. V lost 0 bases and J 5 bases, leaving 5 bases between the germline ends. This CDR3 reads CASSYSEYQPQHF. CDR3 in DNA: TGTGCCAGCAGTTACTCGGAGTATCAGCCCCAGCATTTT.

The CDR3 loop reads CASSGALPGGQETQYF. The CDR3 DNA reads as TGCGCCAGCAGTGGAGCGTTACCTGGGGGGCAAGAGACCCAGTACTTC. The V gene is TRBV5-1, the J gene TRBJ2-5; TRBD2 is a possible D gene (6 bases). The CDR3 has 16 residues. In germline, CDR1 is SGHRS, CDR2 YFSETQ. Deletions cut 5 bases from V and 2 bases from J, with 19 bases between.

The gene calls are TRBV5-1 and TRBJ1-2; 7 bases are shared with TRBD1. Trimming cost V 1 base and J 0 bases; bases outside gene matches: 9. Looked up from germline, CDR1 is SGHRS and CDR2 is YFSETQ. This CDR3 contains 17 residues. The CDR3 protein is CASSLSKQGPANYGYTF. CDR3 DNA: TGCGCCAGCAGCTTGTCAAAACAGGGGCCCGCTAACTATGGCTACACCTTC.

The genes are TRBV4-1 and TRBJ2-7; possible D gene TRBD1, 5 bases. Trimming pared 6 bases from V and 11 bases from J, leaving 14 bases between. The CDR3 spans 11 residues. Germline V CDR1 and CDR2: MGHRA, YSYEKL. The CDR3 DNA sequence: TGCGCCAGCAGGAGTATGGACATAGAGTACTTC. This gives the protein CASRSMDIEYF.

This clone was counted a few times. The V call is TRBV4-1, the J call TRBJ2-3, with TRBD2 identical over 8 bases. This CDR3 is 14 amino acids long. The V segment lost 4 bases and the J segment 0 bases; nucleotides outside the gene matches: 0. Germline values: CDR1 MGHRA, CDR2 YSYEKL. The CDR3 region is CASSPGGSTDTQYF. Here the CDR3 DNA reads TGCGCCAGCAGCCCGGGGGGGAGCACAGATACGCAGTATTTT.

This CDR3 reads CASSLQPRGRLVSEKLFF. CDR3 coding DNA: TGCGCCAGCAGCTTACAGCCCAGGGGGCGCCTAGTTAGTGAAAAACTGTTTTTT. The gene calls are TRBV5-1 and TRBJ1-4, with 8 bases lining up with TRBD1. The CDR3 has 18 amino acids. Germline values: CDR1 SGHRS, CDR2 YFSETQ. The trim removed 2 bases at V and 7 bases at J, leaving 16 bases unmatched.

This clone has a handful of counts. The gene calls are TRBV5-1 and TRBJ2-7; 9 nucleotides align to TRBD1. The length of the CDR3 is 16 residues. The germline V gene encodes CDR1 SGHRS and CDR2 YFSETQ. J lost 5 bases, V lost 4 bases, and 13 bases had no gene match. DNA of the CDR3: TGCGCCAGCAGCGCCAGCTTGGGACAGGGCCTCGACGAGCAGTACTTC. It yields the protein CASSASLGQGLDEQYF.

This clone was seen only once. This chain links TRBV10-3 with TRBJ2-2; TRBD2 agrees at 8 bases. The CDR3 length is 17 residues. V was pared by 6 bases and J by 4 bases, with 13 bases of the junction left unmatched. Per the germline V gene, CDR1 is ENHRY and CDR2 is SYGVKD. DNA for the CDR3: TGTGCCATCAGGACCGGGACTAGGGGCGAGGGCACCGGGGAGCTGTTTTTT. It is translated as CAIRTGTRGEGTGELFF.

The chain joins TRBV2 to TRBJ2-7, with TRBD2 matching over 10 bases. Trimming removed 7 bases from V and 3 bases from J; junction bases left unmatched: 6. The CDR3 consists of 14 residues. Germline V gene data show CDR1 as SNHLY and CDR2 as FYNNEI. CDR3 bases: TGTGCCAGCAACGGACTAGCGGCTTACTACGAGCAGTACTTC. Residues: CASNGLAAYYEQYF.

The chain uses TRBV5-4 and TRBJ1-3; D not certain. Germline CDR1 and CDR2: SGHNT and YYREEE (reference sequence). There are 13 residues in the CDR3. V was shortened by 5 bases and J by 1 base, with 7 bases between the two germline ends. The CDR3 DNA is TGTGCCAGCAGTCGTAGTTCTGGAAACACCATATATTTT. Protein product: CASSRSSGNTIYF. Filled out from reference TRBV5-4 and TRBJ1-3, the complete variable domain reads ETGVTQSPTHLIKTRGQQVTLRCSSQSGHNTVSWYQQALGQGPQFIFQYYREEENGRGNFPPRFSGLQFPNYSSELNVNALELDDSALYLCASSRSSGNTIYFGEGSWLTVV.

This rearrangement joins TRBV27 to TRBJ1-4, with D tentatively TRBD1 (5 bases). CDR3 length: 14 residues. Germline CDR1 MNHEY, CDR2 SMNVEV (reference sequence). V lost 6 bases and J 4 bases, leaving 12 bases between the germline ends. The CDR3 region has the DNA TGTGCCAGCAGATCGACAGTGAATAATGAAAAACTGTTTTTT. Translation gives CASRSTVNNEKLFF.

The gene calls are TRBV7-2 and TRBJ2-7, with TRBD1 matching over 8 bases. The CDR3 contains 13 residues. Germline V gives CDR1 SGHTA, CDR2 FQGNSA. The junction had 2 bases not matched to a gene; V was cut back by 5 bases and J by 2 bases. This chain's CDR3 is CASSMDRAYEQYF. In nucleotides, the CDR3 is TGTGCCAGCAGCATGGACAGGGCCTACGAGCAGTACTTC.

The rearrangement links TRBV28 to TRBJ1-2; no clear D. CDR1 and CDR2 (germline): MDHEN, SYDVKM. There are 16 residues in the CDR3. V was trimmed by 3 bases and J by 6 bases, leaving 20 bases between them. CDR3 DNA sequence: TGTGCCAGCAGTTTCCCCGCCCGGACCAACGGGGATGGCTACACCTTC. The encoded protein is CASSFPARTNGDGYTF.

The chain combines TRBV19 with TRBJ1-2; D is possibly TRBD1 (5 bases). Per germline, CDR1 LNHDA and CDR2 SQIVND (reference sequence). Trimming removed 7 bases at V and 2 bases at J, with 11 bases between. The CDR3 has 13 amino acids. As DNA, the CDR3 is TGTGCCAGTAACTCTGCAGGGAACTATGGCTACACCTTC. Its translation is CASNSAGNYGYTF.

This clone came up once. This chain connects TRBV6-1 to TRBJ2-2; possibly TRBD1 for D (5 bases). CDR1 is MNHNS and CDR2 is SASEGT in the germline V gene. The CDR3 has 14 amino acids. The V end lost 2 bases, the J end lost 2 bases, and 6 bases lay between the germline ends. The CDR3 nucleotides read TGTGCCAGCAGTGAACAGGGTAACACCGGGGAGCTGTTTTTT. Protein: CASSEQGNTGELFF.

This clone was detected only once. The rearrangement joins TRBV11-1 to TRBJ2-5, with 10 positions matching TRBD1. The ends lost 5 bases at V and 5 bases at J; junction bases unmatched: 8. The germline CDR1 and CDR2 sequences are SGHAT and FQDESV (reference sequence). The CDR3 is 15 amino acids. CDR3 coding DNA: TGTGCCAGCAGCCCGGGGACAGGGGTCTGGGAGACCCAGTACTTC. Translated: CASSPGTGVWETQYF.

The V and J genes are TRBV5-1 and TRBJ1-5; no firm D call. This CDR3 is built from 13 residues. V gave up 0 bases and J gave up 5 bases, with 6 bases separating them. In germline, CDR1 is SGHRS, CDR2 YFSETQ. CDR3 sequence reads: CASSLEADQPQHF. The CDR3 bases are TGCGCCAGCAGCTTGGAGGCGGATCAGCCCCAGCATTTT. The entire variable domain, with the rest obtained from reference TRBV5-1 and TRBJ1-5, is as follows: KAGVTQTPRYLIKTRGQQVTLSCSPISGHRSVSWYQQTPGQGLQFLFEYFSETQRNKGNFPGRFSGRQFSNSRSEMNVSTLELGDSALYLCASSLEADQPQHFGDGTRLSIL.

The chain uses TRBV4-3 and TRBJ1-2, with no clear D. V was pared by 0 bases and J by 5 bases, with 10 bases between. This CDR3 comprises 14 residues. Germline V gene sequence: CDR1 LGHNA, CDR2 YSLEER. CDR3 in amino acids: CASSQDPPTYGYTF. As DNA, the CDR3 is TGCGCCAGCAGCCAAGATCCCCCCACTTATGGCTACACCTTC.

The V gene is TRBV5-6, the J gene TRBJ2-1; D remains ambiguous. Trimming took 2 bases from V and 7 from J, leaving 10 bases between them. The CDR3 has 13 amino acids. The germline V gene has CDR1 SGHDT and CDR2 YYEEEE. Here the CDR3 reads CASSFGRWNEQFF. CDR3 nucleotide sequence: TGTGCCAGCAGCTTCGGCAGGTGGAATGAGCAGTTCTTC.

The V and J genes are TRBV7-2 and TRBJ2-7; TRBD1 agrees at 7 bases. CDR1 is SGHTA and CDR2 is FQGNSA in the germline V gene. The V gene end was trimmed by 3 bases and the J gene end by 0 bases; junction bases not matched to a gene: 5. The CDR3 extends over 15 amino acids. In nucleotides, the CDR3 is TGTGCCAGCAGCTTTGACAGGGCTCACTCCTACGAGCAGTACTTC. Amino acid sequence: CASSFDRAHSYEQYF.

This chain uses TRBV5-1 with TRBJ2-2; TRBD1 matches 7 bases. The germline V gene encodes CDR1 SGHRS and CDR2 YFSETQ. The CDR3 contains 16 residues. V shed 1 base and J 6 bases; nucleotides not matched to a gene: 9. The CDR3 DNA reads as TGCGCCAGCAGCTTGTCCGGGACAGCTCCTCCCGGGGAGCTGTTTTTT. It yields the protein CASSLSGTAPPGELFF.

This chain links TRBV28 with TRBJ2-3; 9 bases are a match to TRBD2. The CDR3 has 16 residues. Germline-derived CDR1 and CDR2 are MDHEN and SYDVKM. Trimming cost V 4 bases and J 3 bases; bases outside gene matches: 8. The CDR3 coding sequence is TGTGCCAGCAGTTCACCTAGCGGGAAAGCTACAGATACGCAGTATTTT. The encoded protein is CASSSPSGKATDTQYF.

V is TRBV7-7 and J is TRBJ2-1; TRBD1 agrees at 7 bases. The V segment lost 6 bases and the J segment 4 bases; nucleotides outside the gene matches: 3. Per the germline V gene, CDR1 is SSHAT and CDR2 is FNYEAQ (reference sequence). The CDR3 has 13 residues. As DNA, the CDR3 is TGTGCCAGCAGTGAGGGACAGTACAATGAGCAGTTCTTC. This translates into CASSEGQYNEQFF.

V and J are TRBV27 and TRBJ1-2; D is possibly TRBD1 (5 bases). From germline, CDR1 is MNHEY and CDR2 SMNVEV (reference sequence). Trimming took off 3 bases at V and 0 bases at J, with 8 bases between the two ends. This CDR3 is 14 amino acids long. The CDR3 protein is CASSFRQTNYGYTF. The CDR3 coding sequence is TGTGCCAGCAGTTTTAGACAGACTAACTATGGCTACACCTTC.